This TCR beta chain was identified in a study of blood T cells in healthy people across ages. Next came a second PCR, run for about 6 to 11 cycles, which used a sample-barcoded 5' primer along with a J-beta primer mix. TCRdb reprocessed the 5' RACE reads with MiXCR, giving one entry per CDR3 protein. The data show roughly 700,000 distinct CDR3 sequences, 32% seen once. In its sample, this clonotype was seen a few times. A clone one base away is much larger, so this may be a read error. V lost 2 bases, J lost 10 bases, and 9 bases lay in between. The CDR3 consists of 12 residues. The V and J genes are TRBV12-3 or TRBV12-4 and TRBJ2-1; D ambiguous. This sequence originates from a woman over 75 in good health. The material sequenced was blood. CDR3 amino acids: CASSLSRAEQFF. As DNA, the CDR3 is TGTGCCAGCAGTTTATCGCGAGCGGAGCAGTTCTTC.